The clone carrying this T cell receptor (beta chain) was counted only a few times. Its antigen is unknown. This record belongs to a study of response to subunit inactivated influenza vaccine. With 8 bases removed from V and 0 bases from J, the gap between germline ends came to 14 bases. There are 14 residues in the CDR3. Study findings and constraints: T cells newly recruited by each seasonal influenza vaccination are few, the authors suggested.

Each CDR3 protein gets one entry after TCRdb re-called the RT-PCR reads with MiXCR. Here the sample spans more than 550,000 distinct CDR3 sequences, roughly 10% being singletons. In addition, the sample was reused for a study of T cells expressing NK-cell markers. That work contributes: Making the TCR beta cDNA relied on 5'RACE template switching with UMIs. Just one sequenced donor of eight was HCMV-seronegative, while seven were seropositive. With an anti-gamma-delta TCR antibody, sorting in several experiments was kept to alpha-beta TCR T cells. For over five donors, the dominant NKG2C+ clonotypes made up about 1.0-7.5% of their CD8+ T cells.

The chain joins TRBV12-3 or TRBV12-4 to TRBJ2-7; D gene unclear. Sequencing used PBMCs from blood, obtained on the day of vaccination. The sequence came from a man in his fifties or sixties who received an inactivated influenza vaccine. CDR3 nucleotides: TGTGCCAGCGCCTCATCCAGCAACTCCTACGAGCAGTACTTC. This codes for CASASSSNSYEQYF.